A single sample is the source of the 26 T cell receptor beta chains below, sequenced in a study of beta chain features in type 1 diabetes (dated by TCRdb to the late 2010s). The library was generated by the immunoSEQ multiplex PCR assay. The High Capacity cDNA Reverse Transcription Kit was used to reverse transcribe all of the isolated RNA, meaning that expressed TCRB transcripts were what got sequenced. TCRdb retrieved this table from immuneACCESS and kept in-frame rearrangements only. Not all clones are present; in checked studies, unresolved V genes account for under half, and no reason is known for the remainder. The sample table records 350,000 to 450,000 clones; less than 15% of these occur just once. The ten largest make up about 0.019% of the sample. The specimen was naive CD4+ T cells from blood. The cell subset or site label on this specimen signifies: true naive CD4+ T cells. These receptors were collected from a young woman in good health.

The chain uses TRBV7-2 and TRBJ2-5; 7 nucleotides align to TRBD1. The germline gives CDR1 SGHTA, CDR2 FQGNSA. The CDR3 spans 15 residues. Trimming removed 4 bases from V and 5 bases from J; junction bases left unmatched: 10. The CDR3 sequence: CASSYSGTVRETQYF. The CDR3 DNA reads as TGTGCCAGCAGCTATTCCGGGACAGTGAGGGAGACCCAGTACTTC.

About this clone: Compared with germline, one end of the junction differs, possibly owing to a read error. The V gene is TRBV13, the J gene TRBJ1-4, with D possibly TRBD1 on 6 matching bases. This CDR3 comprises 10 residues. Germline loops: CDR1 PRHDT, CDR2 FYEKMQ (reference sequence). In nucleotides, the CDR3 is TGTGCCAGCAAATTGGGGACAAGTATTTTT. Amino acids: CASKLGTSIF.

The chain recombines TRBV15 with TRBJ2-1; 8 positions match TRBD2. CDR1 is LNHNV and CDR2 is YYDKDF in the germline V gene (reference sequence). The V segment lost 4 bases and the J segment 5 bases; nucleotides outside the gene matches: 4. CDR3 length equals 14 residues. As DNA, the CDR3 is TGTGCCACCAGCACGGGAGGGCCTCACAATGAGCAGTTCTTC. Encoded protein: CATSTGGPHNEQFF. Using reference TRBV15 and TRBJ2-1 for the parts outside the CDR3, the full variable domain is DAMVIQNPRYQVTQFGKPVTLSCSQTLNHNVMYWYQQKSSQAPKLLFHYYDKDFNNEADTPDNFQSRRPNTSFCFLDIRSPGLGDTAMYLCATSTGGPHNEQFFGPGTRLTVL.

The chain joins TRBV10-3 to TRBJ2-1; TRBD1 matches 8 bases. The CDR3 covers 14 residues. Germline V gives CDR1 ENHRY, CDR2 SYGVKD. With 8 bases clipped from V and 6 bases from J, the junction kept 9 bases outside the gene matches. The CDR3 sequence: CAILGQGKANEQFF. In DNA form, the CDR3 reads TGTGCCATCCTCGGACAGGGTAAAGCCAATGAGCAGTTCTTC.

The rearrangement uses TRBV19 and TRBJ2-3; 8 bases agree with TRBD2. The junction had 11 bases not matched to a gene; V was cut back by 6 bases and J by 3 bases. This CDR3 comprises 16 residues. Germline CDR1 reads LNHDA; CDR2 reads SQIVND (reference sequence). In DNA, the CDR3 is TGTGCCAGTAGCCCACCCCCGGCGGGAGGAACAGATACGCAGTATTTT. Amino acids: CASSPPPAGGTDTQYF. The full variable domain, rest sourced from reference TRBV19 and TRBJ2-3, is DGGITQSPKYLFRKEGQNVTLSCEQNLNHDAMYWYRQDPGQGLRLIYYSQIVNDFQKGDIAEGYSVSREKKESFPLTVTSAQKNPTAFYLCASSPPPAGGTDTQYFGPGTRLTVL.

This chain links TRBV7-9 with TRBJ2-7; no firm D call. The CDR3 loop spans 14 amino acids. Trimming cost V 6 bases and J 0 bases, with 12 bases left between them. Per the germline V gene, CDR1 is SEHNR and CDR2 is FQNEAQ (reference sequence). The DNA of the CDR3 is TGTGCCAGCAGACGAGACACCTACTCCTACGAGCAGTACTTC. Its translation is CASRRDTYSYEQYF. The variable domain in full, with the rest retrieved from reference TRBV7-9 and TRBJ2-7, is DTGVSQNPRHKITKRGQNVTFRCDPISEHNRLYWYRQTLGQGPEFLTYFQNEAQLEKSRLLSDRFSAERPKGSFSTLEIQRTEQGDSAMYLCASRRDTYSYEQYFGPGTRLTVT.

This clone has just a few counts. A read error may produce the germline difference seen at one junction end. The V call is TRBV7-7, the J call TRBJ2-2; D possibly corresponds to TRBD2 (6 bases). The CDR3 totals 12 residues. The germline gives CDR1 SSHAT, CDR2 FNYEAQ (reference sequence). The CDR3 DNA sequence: TGTGCTAGCAGCCGGGAGTTCGGGGAGCTGTTTTTT. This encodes CASSREFGELFF.

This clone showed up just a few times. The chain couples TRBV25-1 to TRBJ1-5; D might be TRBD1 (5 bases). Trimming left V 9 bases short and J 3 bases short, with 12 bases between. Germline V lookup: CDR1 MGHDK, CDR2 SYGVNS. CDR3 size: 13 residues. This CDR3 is CASQDRYNQPQHF. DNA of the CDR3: TGTGCCAGTCAAGACAGATACAATCAGCCCCAGCATTTT.

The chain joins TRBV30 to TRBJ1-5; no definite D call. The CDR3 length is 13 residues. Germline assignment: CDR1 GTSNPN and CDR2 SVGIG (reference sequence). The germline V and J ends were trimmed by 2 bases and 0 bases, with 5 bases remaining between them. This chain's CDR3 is CAWSPNSNQPQHF. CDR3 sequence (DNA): TGTGCCTGGAGTCCTAATAGCAATCAGCCCCAGCATTTT.

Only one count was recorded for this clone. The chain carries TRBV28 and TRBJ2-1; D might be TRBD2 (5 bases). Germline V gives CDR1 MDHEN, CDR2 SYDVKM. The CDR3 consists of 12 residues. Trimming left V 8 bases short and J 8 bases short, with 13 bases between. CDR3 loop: CASSSGVDEQFF. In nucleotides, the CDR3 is TGTGCCAGCTCGTCCGGGGTCGATGAGCAGTTCTTC.

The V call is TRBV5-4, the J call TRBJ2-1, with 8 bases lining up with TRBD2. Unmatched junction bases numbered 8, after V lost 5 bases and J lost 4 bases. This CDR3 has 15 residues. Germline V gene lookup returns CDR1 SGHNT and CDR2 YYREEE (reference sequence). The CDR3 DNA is TGTGCCAGCAGTAAGCTCAAGCGGGGGTACAATGAGCAGTTCTTC. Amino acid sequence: CASSKLKRGYNEQFF. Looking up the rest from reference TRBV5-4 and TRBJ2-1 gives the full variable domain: ETGVTQSPTHLIKTRGQQVTLRCSSQSGHNTVSWYQQALGQGPQFIFQYYREEENGRGNFPPRFSGLQFPNYSSELNVNALELDDSALYLCASSKLKRGYNEQFFGPGTRLTVL.

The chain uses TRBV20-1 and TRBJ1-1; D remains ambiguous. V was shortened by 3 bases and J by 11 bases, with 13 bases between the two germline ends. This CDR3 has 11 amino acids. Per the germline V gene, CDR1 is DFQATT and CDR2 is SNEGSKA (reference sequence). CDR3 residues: CSASTGRGAFF. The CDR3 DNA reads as TGCAGTGCTAGTACGGGCCGCGGGGCTTTCTTT.

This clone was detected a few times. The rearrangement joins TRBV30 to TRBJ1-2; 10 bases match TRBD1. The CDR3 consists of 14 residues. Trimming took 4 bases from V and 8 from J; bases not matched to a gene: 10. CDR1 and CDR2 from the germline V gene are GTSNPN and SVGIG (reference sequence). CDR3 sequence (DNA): TGTGCCTGGATCCGGGACAGGGGTCCAGTCGGCTACACCTTC. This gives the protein CAWIRDRGPVGYTF.

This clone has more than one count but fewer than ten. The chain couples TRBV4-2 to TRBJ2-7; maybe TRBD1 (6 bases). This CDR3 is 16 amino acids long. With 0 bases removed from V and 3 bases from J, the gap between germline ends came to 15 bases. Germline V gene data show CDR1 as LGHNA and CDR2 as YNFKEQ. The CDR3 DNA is TGTGCCAGCAGCCAAGAGTGGAGTCAGGGGAGCTACGAGCAGTACTTC. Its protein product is CASSQEWSQGSYEQYF.

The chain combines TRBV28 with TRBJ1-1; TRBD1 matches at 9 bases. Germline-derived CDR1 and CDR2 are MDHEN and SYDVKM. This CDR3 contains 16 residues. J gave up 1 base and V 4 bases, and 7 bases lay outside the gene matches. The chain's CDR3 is CASSSGTGTQNTEAFF. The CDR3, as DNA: TGTGCCAGCAGTTCCGGGACAGGGACACAGAACACTGAAGCTTTCTTT.

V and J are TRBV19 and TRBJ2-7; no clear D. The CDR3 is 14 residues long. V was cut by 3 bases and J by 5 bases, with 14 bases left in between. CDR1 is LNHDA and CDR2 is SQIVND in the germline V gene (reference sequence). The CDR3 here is CASSISPRVDEQYF. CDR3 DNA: TGTGCCAGTAGTATTTCCCCTCGCGTCGACGAGCAGTACTTC. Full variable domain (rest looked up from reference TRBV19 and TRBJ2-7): DGGITQSPKYLFRKEGQNVTLSCEQNLNHDAMYWYRQDPGQGLRLIYYSQIVNDFQKGDIAEGYSVSREKKESFPLTVTSAQKNPTAFYLCASSISPRVDEQYFGPGTRLTVT.

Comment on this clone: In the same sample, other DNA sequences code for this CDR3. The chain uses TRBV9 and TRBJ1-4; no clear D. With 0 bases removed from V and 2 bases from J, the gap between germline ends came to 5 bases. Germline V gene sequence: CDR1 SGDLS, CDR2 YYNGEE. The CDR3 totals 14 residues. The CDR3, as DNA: TGTGCCAGCAGCGTAGGTGGCACTAATGAAAAACTGTTTTTT. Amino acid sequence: CASSVGGTNEKLFF.

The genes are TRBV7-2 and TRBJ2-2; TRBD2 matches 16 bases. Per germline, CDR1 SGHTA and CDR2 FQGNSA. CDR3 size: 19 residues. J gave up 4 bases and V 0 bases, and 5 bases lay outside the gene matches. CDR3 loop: CASSLAGLAGGPGTGELFF. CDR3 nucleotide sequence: TGTGCCAGCAGCTTAGCGGGACTAGCGGGAGGGCCGGGCACCGGGGAGCTGTTTTTT.

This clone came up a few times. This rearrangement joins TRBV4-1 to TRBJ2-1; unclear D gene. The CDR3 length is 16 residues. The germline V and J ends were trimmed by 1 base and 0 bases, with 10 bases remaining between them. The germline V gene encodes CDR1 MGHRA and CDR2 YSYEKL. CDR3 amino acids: CASSQAEPSSYNEQFF. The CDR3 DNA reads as TGCGCCAGCAGCCAAGCAGAACCTAGCTCCTACAATGAGCAGTTCTTC.

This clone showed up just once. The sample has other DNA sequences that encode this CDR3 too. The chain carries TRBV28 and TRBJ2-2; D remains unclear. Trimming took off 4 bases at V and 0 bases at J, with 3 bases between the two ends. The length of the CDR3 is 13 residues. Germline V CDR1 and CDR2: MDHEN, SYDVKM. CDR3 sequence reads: CASSSTNTGELFF. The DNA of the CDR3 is TGTGCCAGCAGTTCCACGAACACCGGGGAGCTGTTTTTT.

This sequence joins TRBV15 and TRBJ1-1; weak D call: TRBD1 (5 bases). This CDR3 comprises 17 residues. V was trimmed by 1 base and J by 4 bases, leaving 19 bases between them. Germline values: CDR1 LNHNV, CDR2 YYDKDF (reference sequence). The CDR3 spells CATSRAINRRVATEAFF. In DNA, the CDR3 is TGTGCCACCAGCAGAGCCATTAACAGGAGAGTGGCCACTGAAGCTTTCTTT. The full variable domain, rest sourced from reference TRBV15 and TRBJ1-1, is DAMVIQNPRYQVTQFGKPVTLSCSQTLNHNVMYWYQQKSSQAPKLLFHYYDKDFNNEADTPDNFQSRRPNTSFCFLDIRSPGLGDTAMYLCATSRAINRRVATEAFFGQGTRLTVV.

CDR3 loop: CASSLSVGGQPQHF. DNA for the CDR3: TGTGCCAGCAGCTTATCGGTGGGGGGACAGCCCCAGCATTTT. V and J are TRBV7-6 and TRBJ1-5; a weak D match, TRBD1 (5 bases). Trimming shortened V by 2 bases and J by 7 bases, and 12 bases separated the two germline ends. Germline loops: CDR1 SGHVS, CDR2 FNYEAQ. CDR3 length: 14 amino acids.

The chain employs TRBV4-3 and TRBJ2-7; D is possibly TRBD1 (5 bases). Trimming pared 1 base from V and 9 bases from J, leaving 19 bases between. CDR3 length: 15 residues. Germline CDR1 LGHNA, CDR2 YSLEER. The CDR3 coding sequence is TGCGCCAGCAGCCAAGGCCTGGACATCCTACGAGGGCAGTACTTC. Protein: CASSQGLDILRGQYF.

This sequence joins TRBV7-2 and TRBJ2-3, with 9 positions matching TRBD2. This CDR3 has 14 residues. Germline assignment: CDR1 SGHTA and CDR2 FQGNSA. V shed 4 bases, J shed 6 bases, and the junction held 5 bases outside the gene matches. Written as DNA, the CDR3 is TGTGCCAGCAGCTCTCGACTAGCGGCGGATACGCAGTATTTT. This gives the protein CASSSRLAADTQYF.

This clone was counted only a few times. CDR3 sequence reads: CAWGALAGYFDGQFF. The CDR3 DNA follows: TGTGCCTGGGGGGCACTAGCGGGATACTTCGATGGGCAGTTCTTC. The chain carries TRBV30 and TRBJ2-1, with 10 bases lining up with TRBD2. V shed 5 bases, J shed 12 bases, and the junction held 16 bases outside the gene matches. Looked up from germline, CDR1 is GTSNPN and CDR2 is SVGIG (reference sequence). CDR3 length equals 15 residues.

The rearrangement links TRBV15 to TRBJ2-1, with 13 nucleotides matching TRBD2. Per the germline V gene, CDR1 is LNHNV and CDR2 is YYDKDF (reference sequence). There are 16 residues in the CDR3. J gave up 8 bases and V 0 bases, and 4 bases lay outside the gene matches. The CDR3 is CATSRDSGLAGDEQFF. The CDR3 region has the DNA TGTGCCACCAGCAGAGATTCAGGACTAGCGGGAGATGAGCAGTTCTTC.